A selection of T cell receptor beta chains follows, all from one sample in a study of shared clonotypes between healthy human individuals. Profiled with immunoSEQ multiplex PCR; TCRdb holds only in-frame clones, not every one. Of 600,000 or so clones listed, roughly 95% are singletons. Source material: naive CD8+ T cells sorted from blood. The receptor set was obtained from a woman aged 25 to 45 in good health. The CDR3 runs from the conserved cysteine through the conserved F or W. Each record gives: J gene, V gene, CDR3 protein.

J gene: TRBJ2-1
V gene: TRBV2
CDR3 protein: CASSDFRGVGHEQFF

J gene: TRBJ1-1
V gene: TRBV7-9
CDR3 protein: CASSLSGQGFFPEAFF

J gene: NA
V gene: TRBV27
CDR3 protein: CASSLVTGHEQYF

J gene: TRBJ2-7
V gene: TRBV5-4
CDR3 protein: CASSPGTSEQYF

J gene: TRBJ1-4
V gene: TRBV5-6
CDR3 protein: CASSVGQGVDEKLFF

J gene: TRBJ1-5
V gene: TRBV20-1
CDR3 protein: CSATTGQPQHF

J gene: TRBJ1-6
V gene: TRBV4-1
CDR3 protein: CASSQEVGGPYNSPLHF

J gene: TRBJ1-5
V gene: TRBV6-5
CDR3 protein: CASSQKGGGYQPQHF

J gene: TRBJ2-1
V gene: TRBV6-4
CDR3 protein: CASSPGTSGRNEQFF

J gene: TRBJ2-5
V gene: TRBV10-3
CDR3 protein: CATIRGGGQETQYF

J gene: TRBJ1-4
V gene: TRBV5-1
CDR3 protein: CASALENSEKLFF

J gene: TRBJ2-7
V gene: TRBV4-1
CDR3 protein: CASSQGTGFGYEQYF

J gene: TRBJ2-7
V gene: TRBV5-1
CDR3 protein: CASSWSSGNEQYF

J gene: TRBJ2-7
V gene: TRBV27
CDR3 protein: CASSILAGVRYEQYF

J gene: TRBJ2-7
V gene: TRBV2
CDR3 protein: CASSVGGTISYEQYF

J gene: TRBJ1-1
V gene: TRBV7-9
CDR3 protein: CASRLGTGGTEAFF

J gene: TRBJ2-7
V gene: TRBV2
CDR3 protein: CASRADSYEQYF

J gene: TRBJ1-6
V gene: TRBV28
CDR3 protein: CASSLFGKSPLHF

J gene: TRBJ2-7
V gene: TRBV6-4
CDR3 protein: CASSDTHHGVGNYEQYF

J gene: TRBJ2-7
V gene: TRBV5-1
CDR3 protein: CASSPGDRPFYEQYF

J gene: TRBJ2-7
V gene: TRBV2
CDR3 protein: CASSVSSGRAGEQYF

J gene: TRBJ2-6
V gene: TRBV9
CDR3 protein: CASSPRLGANVLTF

J gene: TRBJ2-1
V gene: TRBV2
CDR3 protein: CATVSRGEGLNNEQFF

J gene: TRBJ1-2
V gene: TRBV27
CDR3 protein: CASKTGGAGYTF

J gene: TRBJ1-2
V gene: TRBV29-1
CDR3 protein: CSVEDSYYGYTF

J gene: TRBJ2-3
V gene: TRBV4-1
CDR3 protein: CASSQVPGLAGDPWGTDTQYF

J gene: TRBJ1-1
V gene: TRBV27
CDR3 protein: CASSFRGTNTEAFF

J gene: TRBJ2-7
V gene: TRBV6-1
CDR3 protein: CASSETGFEQYF